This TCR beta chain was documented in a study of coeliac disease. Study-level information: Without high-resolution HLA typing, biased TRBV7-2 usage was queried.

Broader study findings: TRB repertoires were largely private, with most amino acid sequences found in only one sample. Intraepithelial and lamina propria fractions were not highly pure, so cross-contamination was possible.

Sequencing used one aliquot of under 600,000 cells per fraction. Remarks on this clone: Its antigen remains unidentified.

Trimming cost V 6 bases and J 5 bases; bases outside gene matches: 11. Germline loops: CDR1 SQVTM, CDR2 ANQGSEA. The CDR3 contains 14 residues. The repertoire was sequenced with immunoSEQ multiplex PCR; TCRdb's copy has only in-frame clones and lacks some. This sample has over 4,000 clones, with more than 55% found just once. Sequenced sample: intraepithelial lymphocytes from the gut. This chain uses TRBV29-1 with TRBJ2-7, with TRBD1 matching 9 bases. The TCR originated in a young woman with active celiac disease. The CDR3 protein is CSVIPGTGINEQYF. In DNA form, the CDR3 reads TGCAGCGTGATACCCGGGACAGGGATCAACGAGCAGTACTTC.